The sequence of this T cell receptor (beta chain) was determined in a study of blood T cell repertoires in COVID-19. Sequenced by immunoSEQ multiplex PCR; TCRdb stores in-frame clones only, minus some. Counted here are approximately 290,000 clones, roughly 84% occurring once; the ten biggest clones make up roughly 14%. This CDR3 is built from 13 residues. CDR1 is MGHRA and CDR2 is YSYEKL in the germline V gene. Trimming removed 9 bases at V and 0 bases at J, with 9 bases between. Sample: peripheral blood. This receptor was obtained from a person between 65 and 80 years old with COVID-19, enrolled during active disease. This chain joins TRBV4-1 and TRBJ2-1; a weak D match, TRBD1 (6 bases). CDR3: CARADSSYNEQFF. The CDR3 nucleotides read TGCGCCAGAGCGGACAGCTCCTACAATGAGCAGTTCTTC.